This is a list of T cell receptor beta chains from one sample in a study of cytomegalovirus exposure and HLA in healthy donors. The repertoire was sequenced with immunoSEQ multiplex PCR; TCRdb's copy has only in-frame clones and lacks some. The sample has roughly 100,000 clones; around 73% are singletons. Sequencing was performed on PBMCs. The receptors derive from a man aged 30 to 45 in good health and CMV-seronegative. CDR3s include the opening cysteine and the closing phenylalanine or tryptophan. Each record gives: CDR3 protein, CDR3 DNA, D gene, J gene, V gene, clone size. D genes are given only for firm matches. Clone size is not always given. Where it is, it says once, few, many or a class for expanded clones.

CDR3 protein: CASSRSLAGGGDTQYF
CDR3 DNA: TGTGCCAGCAGCCGATCCCTAGCGGGAGGTGGAGATACGCAGTATTTT
D gene: TRBD2
J gene: TRBJ2-3
V gene: TRBV7-2
clone size: NA

CDR3 protein: CASSHPFRGRRLNEQFF
CDR3 DNA: TGCGCCAGCAGCCACCCCTTTAGGGGGCGCCGGCTCAATGAGCAGTTCTTC
D gene: TRBD1
J gene: TRBJ2-1
V gene: TRBV4-3
clone size: NA

CDR3 protein: CAMPLREGPNEQFF
CDR3 DNA: TGTGCCATGCCACTGCGGGAGGGCCCCAATGAGCAGTTCTTC
D gene: TRBD2
J gene: TRBJ2-1
V gene: TRBV7-9
clone size: NA

CDR3 protein: CASSQAQGLIRTDTQYF
CDR3 DNA: TGTGCCAGCAGCCAAGCACAGGGACTAATTCGCACAGATACGCAGTATTTT
D gene: NA
J gene: TRBJ2-3
V gene: TRBV14
clone size: NA

CDR3 protein: CASSATSGRRNEQFF
CDR3 DNA: TGTGCCAGCAGTGCTACTAGCGGGAGGCGCAATGAGCAGTTCTTC
D gene: TRBD2
J gene: TRBJ2-1
V gene: TRBV6-6
clone size: NA

CDR3 protein: CASSPADSNEKLFF
CDR3 DNA: TGCGCCAGCAGCCCAGCCGACAGTAATGAAAAACTGTTTTTT
D gene: NA
J gene: TRBJ1-4
V gene: TRBV4-3
clone size: NA

CDR3 protein: CASQGQGNTGELFF
CDR3 DNA: TGTGCCAGCCAAGGACAGGGAAACACCGGGGAGCTGTTTTTT
D gene: TRBD1
J gene: TRBJ2-2
V gene: TRBV9
clone size: NA

CDR3 protein: CASSQVHGQGGNEQFF
CDR3 DNA: TGCGCCAGCAGCCAAGTGCATGGACAGGGCGGGAATGAGCAGTTCTTC
D gene: TRBD1
J gene: TRBJ2-1
V gene: TRBV4-3
clone size: few

CDR3 protein: CASSVDRGGETQYF
CDR3 DNA: TGTGCCAGCAGCGTAGACAGGGGTGGCGAGACCCAGTACTTC
D gene: TRBD1
J gene: TRBJ2-5
V gene: TRBV9
clone size: NA

CDR3 protein: CAIGGQGDVAEKLFF
CDR3 DNA: TGTGCCATCGGGGGACAGGGTGATGTCGCTGAAAAACTGTTTTTT
D gene: TRBD1
J gene: TRBJ1-4
V gene: TRBV10-3
clone size: few

CDR3 protein: CASSPPGAGPNQPQHF
CDR3 DNA: TGTGCCAGCAGTCCTCCAGGGGCAGGCCCCAATCAGCCCCAGCATTTT
D gene: NA
J gene: TRBJ1-5
V gene: TRBV28
clone size: NA

CDR3 protein: CSVEDRRISYEQYF
CDR3 DNA: TGCAGCGTTGAAGACAGGCGAATCTCCTACGAGCAGTACTTC
D gene: NA
J gene: TRBJ2-7
V gene: TRBV29-1
clone size: once

CDR3 protein: CASSYDREVGEQYF
CDR3 DNA: TGTGCCAGCAGTTACGACAGGGAGGTAGGTGAGCAGTACTTC
D gene: NA
J gene: TRBJ2-7
V gene: TRBV6-5
clone size: NA

CDR3 protein: CASSTRQGAGNEQFF
CDR3 DNA: TGTGCCAGTAGTACCCGACAGGGGGCTGGCAATGAGCAGTTCTTC
D gene: TRBD1
J gene: TRBJ2-1
V gene: TRBV19
clone size: once

CDR3 protein: CASSQRRDSSYEQYF
CDR3 DNA: TGCGCCAGCAGCCAGCGCCGGGACAGCTCCTACGAGCAGTACTTC
D gene: TRBD1
J gene: TRBJ2-7
V gene: TRBV4-1
clone size: few

CDR3 protein: CASSSPEGAHIHEQFF
CDR3 DNA: TGTGCCAGCAGTTCACCCGAGGGGGCTCATATACATGAGCAGTTCTTC
D gene: TRBD1
J gene: TRBJ2-1
V gene: TRBV27
clone size: NA

CDR3 protein: CASSDGLAGDNEQFF
CDR3 DNA: TGTGCCAGCAGTGACGGGCTAGCGGGAGACAATGAGCAGTTCTTC
D gene: TRBD2
J gene: TRBJ2-1
V gene: TRBV6-4
clone size: NA

CDR3 protein: CASSAGNGDNEQFF
CDR3 DNA: TGTGCCAGCAGCGCGGGAAACGGGGACAATGAGCAGTTCTTC
D gene: NA
J gene: TRBJ2-1
V gene: TRBV9
clone size: NA

CDR3 protein: CATSRSARGTGELFF
CDR3 DNA: TGTGCCACCAGCAGATCAGCCAGGGGTACCGGGGAGCTGTTTTTT
D gene: NA
J gene: TRBJ2-2
V gene: TRBV15
clone size: few

CDR3 protein: CASSQEQAYEQYF
CDR3 DNA: TGCGCCAGCAGCCAAGAACAGGCCTACGAGCAGTACTTC
D gene: NA
J gene: TRBJ2-7
V gene: TRBV4-3
clone size: NA

CDR3 protein: CASSVDRAASSYEQYF
CDR3 DNA: TGTGCCAGCAGCGTAGACAGGGCGGCCTCCTCCTACGAGCAGTACTTC
D gene: NA
J gene: TRBJ2-7
V gene: TRBV9
clone size: few

CDR3 protein: CASIRGTGNEKLFF
CDR3 DNA: TGTGCCAGCATCCGGGGGACAGGGAATGAAAAACTGTTTTTT
D gene: TRBD1
J gene: TRBJ1-4
V gene: TRBV2
clone size: NA

CDR3 protein: CASSWKTGTGDEKLFF
CDR3 DNA: TGTGCCAGCAGCTGGAAGACCGGGACAGGGGATGAAAAACTGTTTTTT
D gene: TRBD1
J gene: TRBJ1-4
V gene: TRBV5-6
clone size: few

CDR3 protein: CASSRGVTSYNEQFF
CDR3 DNA: TGTGCCAGTAGTCGGGGGGTAACCTCCTACAATGAGCAGTTCTTC
D gene: TRBD2
J gene: TRBJ2-1
V gene: TRBV19
clone size: NA

CDR3 protein: CASSPGQGSFGNTIYF
CDR3 DNA: TGTGCCAGCTCACCAGGGCAGGGTTCGTTTGGAAACACCATATATTTT
D gene: NA
J gene: TRBJ1-3
V gene: TRBV18
clone size: NA

CDR3 protein: CASSLALGAGTEAFF
CDR3 DNA: TGTGCCAGCAGCTTGGCTTTGGGGGCAGGGACTGAAGCTTTCTTT
D gene: NA
J gene: TRBJ1-1
V gene: TRBV5-4
clone size: NA

CDR3 protein: CATSNAQGVISPLHF
CDR3 DNA: TGTGCCACCAGCAACGCGCAGGGTGTGATTTCACCCCTCCACTTT
D gene: NA
J gene: TRBJ1-6
V gene: TRBV15
clone size: NA

CDR3 protein: CASSLNYEQYF
CDR3 DNA: TGTGCCAGCAGCCTTAACTACGAGCAGTACTTC
D gene: NA
J gene: TRBJ2-7
V gene: TRBV28
clone size: once

CDR3 protein: CASSLLALEGNQPQHF
CDR3 DNA: TGTGCCAGCAGTCTTCTAGCCCTAGAGGGAAATCAGCCCCAGCATTTT
D gene: NA
J gene: TRBJ1-5
V gene: TRBV28
clone size: NA

CDR3 protein: CASSKFQPGLASNEQFF
CDR3 DNA: TGTGCCAGCTCCAAGTTCCAACCGGGACTAGCGAGCAATGAGCAGTTCTTC
D gene: TRBD2
J gene: TRBJ2-1
V gene: TRBV28
clone size: NA

CDR3 protein: CAWCPGTTSTDTQYF
CDR3 DNA: TGTGCCTGGTGCCCCGGGACTACTAGCACAGATACGCAGTATTTT
D gene: TRBD2
J gene: TRBJ2-3
V gene: TRBV30
clone size: NA

CDR3 protein: CASSWTGGFQPQHF
CDR3 DNA: TGTGCCAGCAGTTGGACAGGGGGATTTCAGCCCCAGCATTTT
D gene: TRBD1
J gene: TRBJ1-5
V gene: TRBV28
clone size: few

CDR3 protein: CASSQSGTGRSEAFF
CDR3 DNA: TGCGCCAGCAGCCAATCCGGGACAGGGCGGTCTGAAGCTTTCTTT
D gene: TRBD1
J gene: TRBJ1-1
V gene: TRBV4-3
clone size: once

CDR3 protein: CASSQGAGTEAFF
CDR3 DNA: TGTGCCAGTAGCCAGGGGGCAGGCACTGAAGCTTTCTTT
D gene: TRBD1
J gene: TRBJ1-1
V gene: TRBV19
clone size: NA

CDR3 protein: CSALAETQYF
CDR3 DNA: TGCAGTGCCCTAGCGGAGACCCAGTACTTC
D gene: NA
J gene: TRBJ2-5
V gene: TRBV20-1
clone size: NA

CDR3 protein: CASSASRGVGQPQHF
CDR3 DNA: TGTGCCAGCAGTGCTTCACGCGGGGTAGGTCAGCCCCAGCATTTT
D gene: NA
J gene: TRBJ1-5
V gene: TRBV2
clone size: few

CDR3 protein: CASASQGEQYF
CDR3 DNA: TGTGCCAGCGCCTCCCAGGGGGAGCAGTACTTC
D gene: NA
J gene: TRBJ2-7
V gene: TRBV7-9
clone size: NA

CDR3 protein: CASSQGSVSYGNTIYF
CDR3 DNA: TGCGCCAGCAGCCAAGGTTCAGTAAGTTATGGAAACACCATATATTTT
D gene: NA
J gene: TRBJ1-3
V gene: TRBV4-3
clone size: NA

CDR3 protein: CASSFYQGAFYNEQFF
CDR3 DNA: TGTGCCAGCAGCTTTTATCAGGGGGCCTTTTACAATGAGCAGTTCTTC
D gene: TRBD1
J gene: TRBJ2-1
V gene: TRBV7-2
clone size: NA

CDR3 protein: CASDRQGANYGYTF
CDR3 DNA: TGTGCCAGCGACCGGCAGGGGGCTAACTATGGCTACACCTTC
D gene: TRBD1
J gene: TRBJ1-2
V gene: TRBV28
clone size: once

CDR3 protein: CASSEAAGGIDTQYF
CDR3 DNA: TGTGCCAGCAGTGAAGCCGCGGGGGGGATAGATACGCAGTATTTT
D gene: TRBD2
J gene: TRBJ2-3
V gene: TRBV2
clone size: NA

CDR3 protein: CASSPPVRTGELFF
CDR3 DNA: TGTGCCAGCAGCCCCCCGGTCCGGACCGGGGAGCTGTTTTTT
D gene: NA
J gene: TRBJ2-2
V gene: TRBV9
clone size: NA

CDR3 protein: CASSVVAGAPLEQYF
CDR3 DNA: TGCGCCAGCAGTGTTGTAGCGGGAGCCCCCCTCGAGCAGTACTTC
D gene: TRBD2
J gene: TRBJ2-7
V gene: TRBV10-1
clone size: NA

CDR3 protein: CASRGILAGGPYEQYF
CDR3 DNA: TGCGCCAGCAGGGGGATACTAGCGGGGGGACCCTACGAGCAGTACTTC
D gene: TRBD2
J gene: TRBJ2-7
V gene: TRBV10-2
clone size: NA

CDR3 protein: CASLHKRSSTEAFF
CDR3 DNA: TGTGCCAGCCTCCATAAGCGGTCGTCCACTGAAGCTTTCTTT
D gene: NA
J gene: TRBJ1-1
V gene: TRBV28
clone size: NA

CDR3 protein: CASSRGVGGDWIQYF
CDR3 DNA: TGTGCCAGCAGTCGAGGGGTAGGGGGAGACTGGATCCAGTACTTC
D gene: NA
J gene: TRBJ2-4
V gene: TRBV7-8
clone size: NA

CDR3 protein: CASSVESRDAEQYF
CDR3 DNA: TGTGCCAGCAGCGTAGAATCGCGGGATGCCGAGCAGTACTTC
D gene: NA
J gene: TRBJ2-7
V gene: TRBV9
clone size: NA

CDR3 protein: CASSIWDRRYSYNEQFF
CDR3 DNA: TGTGCCAGCAGCATATGGGACAGGCGTTACTCCTACAATGAGCAGTTCTTC
D gene: TRBD1
J gene: TRBJ2-1
V gene: TRBV5-4
clone size: NA

CDR3 protein: CASMSYNEQFF
CDR3 DNA: TGTGCCAGTATGAGCTACAATGAGCAGTTCTTC
D gene: NA
J gene: TRBJ2-1
V gene: TRBV19
clone size: NA

CDR3 protein: CASSLAGGRETQYF
CDR3 DNA: TGTGCCAGCAGCTTAGCGGGGGGCCGGGAGACCCAGTACTTC
D gene: TRBD2
J gene: TRBJ2-5
V gene: TRBV5-4
clone size: few

CDR3 protein: CASRSGTGRNQPQHF
CDR3 DNA: TGCGCCAGCAGATCCGGGACAGGGCGAAATCAGCCCCAGCATTTT
D gene: TRBD1
J gene: TRBJ1-5
V gene: TRBV5-1
clone size: NA

CDR3 protein: CASSLGQGYYGYTF
CDR3 DNA: TGTGCCAGCAGCCTAGGACAGGGGTATTATGGCTACACCTTC
D gene: TRBD1
J gene: TRBJ1-2
V gene: TRBV5-6
clone size: few

CDR3 protein: CASSMDRGIDGYTF
CDR3 DNA: TGCGCCAGCAGTATGGACAGGGGAATAGATGGCTACACCTTC
D gene: TRBD1
J gene: TRBJ1-2
V gene: TRBV10-1
clone size: NA